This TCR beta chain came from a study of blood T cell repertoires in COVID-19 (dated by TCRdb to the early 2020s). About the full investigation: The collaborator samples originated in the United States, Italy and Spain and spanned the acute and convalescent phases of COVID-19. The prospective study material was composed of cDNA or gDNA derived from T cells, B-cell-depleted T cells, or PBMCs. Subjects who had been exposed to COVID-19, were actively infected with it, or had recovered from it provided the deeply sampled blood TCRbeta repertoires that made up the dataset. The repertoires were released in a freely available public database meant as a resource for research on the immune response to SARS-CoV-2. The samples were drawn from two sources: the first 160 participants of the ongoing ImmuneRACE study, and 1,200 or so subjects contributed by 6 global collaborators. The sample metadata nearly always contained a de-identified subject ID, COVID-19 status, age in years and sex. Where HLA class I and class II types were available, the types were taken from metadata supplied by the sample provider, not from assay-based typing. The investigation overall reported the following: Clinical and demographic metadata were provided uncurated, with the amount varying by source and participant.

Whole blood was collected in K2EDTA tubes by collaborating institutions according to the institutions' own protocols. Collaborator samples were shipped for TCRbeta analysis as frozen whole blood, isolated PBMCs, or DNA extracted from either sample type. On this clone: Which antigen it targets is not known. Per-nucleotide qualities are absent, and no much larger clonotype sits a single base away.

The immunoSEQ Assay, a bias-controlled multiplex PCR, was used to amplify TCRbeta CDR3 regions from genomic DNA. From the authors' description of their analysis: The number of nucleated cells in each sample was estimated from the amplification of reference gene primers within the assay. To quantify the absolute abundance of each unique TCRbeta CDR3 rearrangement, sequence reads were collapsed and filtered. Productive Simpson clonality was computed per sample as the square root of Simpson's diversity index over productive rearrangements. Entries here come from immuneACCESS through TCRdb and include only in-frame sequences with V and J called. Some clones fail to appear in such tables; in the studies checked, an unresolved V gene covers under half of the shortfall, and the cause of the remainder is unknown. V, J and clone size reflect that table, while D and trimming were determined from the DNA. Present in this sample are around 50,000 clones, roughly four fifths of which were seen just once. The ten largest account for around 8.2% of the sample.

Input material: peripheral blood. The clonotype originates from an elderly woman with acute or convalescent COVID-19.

The sequenced DNA: TGTGCCAGCAGCACCCAGGGACAAACTAAACATACGAACACCGGGGAGCTGTTTTTT. It codes for CASSTQGQTKHTNTGELFF. The rearrangement combines TRBV21-1 with TRBJ2-2; TRBD1, as called in the table, went unchecked against the DNA. TRBV21-1 is tagged as a pseudogene. The CDR3 holds 19 amino acids from the cysteine to the phenylalanine. The CDR3 DNA has 57 bases and is translated from base 1.